The sequence of this TCR beta chain was determined in a study of early T cells in non-severe SARS-CoV-2 infection (dated by TCRdb to the early 2020s). General notes on the study: Bulk RNA from unsorted whole blood was used for TCR sequencing, so alpha and beta chains could not be paired. Results the study describes overall, beyond this receptor: VDJdb matching was skewed toward anti-spike CD8 responses, so virus-specific expansions were likely underestimated and private and CD4 specificities were missed.

CDR1 and CDR2 are read off the germline V gene as SGHRS and YFSETQ. At the junction V is shortened by 2 bases and J by 0 bases, with 19 bases in between. From the cysteine up to the phenylalanine, the CDR3 has a length of 18 residues. The CDR3 DNA has 54 bases and is translated from base 1. This clonotype came up a few times. The antigen it recognizes is unknown. Base qualities are missing; no much larger clone stands one base away. The library was made by 5' RACE. The listed sequencing device is NextSeq 500. Unique molecular identifiers were attached to individual cDNA molecules in the TCR library protocol so that sequencing error and PCR bias could be corrected. Sequencing covered both TCR alpha and beta chains, and within each sample the abundances of alpha and beta sequences were tightly co-correlated. The authors processed their data as follows. V gene, J gene and CDR3 annotation of TCR sequences was performed with Decombinator V4. TCRs were defined as expanded if a significant change between any two time points was detected under a Poisson model with p below 0.0001. TCR abundances were normalised to the total number of TCRs sequenced per sample and were expressed as counts per million. MAIT TCRs were defined by TRAV1-2 paired with TRAJ12, TRAJ20 or TRAJ33, and iNKT TCRs by TRAV10 paired with TRAJ18. VDJdb, accessed on 1 November 2021, was searched for TCRs annotated for CMV, EBV and SARS-CoV-2, and TCRs annotated for more than one antigen were excluded. Through fastp at Q25 and MiXCR, TCRdb rebuilt clones from the public reads, retaining in-frame beta chains. Identical CDR3 proteins give one entry, which carries the most common genes and DNA. These V and J calls derive from TCRdb rather than the authors' analysis. For this sample there are 53,000 or so distinct CDR3 sequences; roughly 12% appear just once. The biggest ten clones account for 2.5% to 3% of the sample.

A case-control design nested within a healthcare worker cohort in London, UK, was used, with weekly nasopharyngeal swab PCR tests and blood sampling performed. Healthcare workers were recruited between 23 and 31 March 2020, during the week of the UK lockdown, and were followed weekly for up to about 15 weeks. The chain was built from TRBV5-1 and TRBJ2-3; perhaps TRBD2 is the D gene, with 5 bases matching. The material sequenced was whole blood, taken at baseline. This clonotype originated in an adult who was a healthcare worker with PCR-confirmed SARS-CoV-2 infection or an uninfected control (not recorded which). The DNA sequence reads TGCGCCAGCAGCTTTTGGGGAGTCGGTCATCGAAGCACAGATACGCAGTATTTT. It encodes CASSFWGVGHRSTDTQYF.